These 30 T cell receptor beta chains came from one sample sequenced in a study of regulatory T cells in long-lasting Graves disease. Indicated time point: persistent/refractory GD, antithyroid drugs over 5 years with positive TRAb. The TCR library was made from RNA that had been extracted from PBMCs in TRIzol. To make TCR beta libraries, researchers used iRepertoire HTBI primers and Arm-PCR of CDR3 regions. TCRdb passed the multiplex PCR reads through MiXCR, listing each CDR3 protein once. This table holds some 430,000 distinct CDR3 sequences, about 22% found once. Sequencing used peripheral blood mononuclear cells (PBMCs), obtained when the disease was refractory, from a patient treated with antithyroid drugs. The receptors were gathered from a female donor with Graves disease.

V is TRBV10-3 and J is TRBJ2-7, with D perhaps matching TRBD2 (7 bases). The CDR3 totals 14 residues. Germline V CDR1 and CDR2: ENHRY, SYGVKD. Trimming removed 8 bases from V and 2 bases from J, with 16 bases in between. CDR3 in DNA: TGTGCCATCGGGGGGGGGGGACACCCCTACGAGCAGTACTTC. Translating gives CAIGGGGHPYEQYF.

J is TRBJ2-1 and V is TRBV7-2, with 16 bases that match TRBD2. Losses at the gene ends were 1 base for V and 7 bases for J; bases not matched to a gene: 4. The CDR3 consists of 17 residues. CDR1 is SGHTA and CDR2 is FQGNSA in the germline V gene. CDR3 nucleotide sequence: TGTGCCAGCAGCTTAGAGGGACTAGCGGGAGGGGGTAATGAGCAGTTCTTC. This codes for CASSLEGLAGGGNEQFF.

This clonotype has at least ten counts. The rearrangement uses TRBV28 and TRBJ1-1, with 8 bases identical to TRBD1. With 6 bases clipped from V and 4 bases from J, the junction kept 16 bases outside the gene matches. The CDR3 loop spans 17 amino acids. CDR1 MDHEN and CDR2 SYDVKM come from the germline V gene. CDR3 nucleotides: TGTGCCAGCAGCCAACACCAGAGACAGGGGAGAGGCACTGAAGCTTTCTTT. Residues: CASSQHQRQGRGTEAFF.

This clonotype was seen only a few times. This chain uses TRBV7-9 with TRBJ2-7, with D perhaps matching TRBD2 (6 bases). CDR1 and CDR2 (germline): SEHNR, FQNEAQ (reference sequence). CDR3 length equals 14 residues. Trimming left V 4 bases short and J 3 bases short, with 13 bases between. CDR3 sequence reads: CASSSLAENYEQYF. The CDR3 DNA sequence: TGTGCCAGCAGCTCATTAGCGGAAAACTACGAGCAGTACTTC.

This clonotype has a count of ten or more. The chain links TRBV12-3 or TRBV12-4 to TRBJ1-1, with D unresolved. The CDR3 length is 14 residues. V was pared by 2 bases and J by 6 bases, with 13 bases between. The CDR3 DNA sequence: TGTGCCAGCAGTTTATTCCCTGGGTCATCTGAAGCTTTCTTT. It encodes CASSLFPGSSEAFF.

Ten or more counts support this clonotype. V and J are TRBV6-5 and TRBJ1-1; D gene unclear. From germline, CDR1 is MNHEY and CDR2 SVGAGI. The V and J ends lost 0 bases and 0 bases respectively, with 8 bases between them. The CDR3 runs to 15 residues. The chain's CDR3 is CASSYSGYMNTEAFF. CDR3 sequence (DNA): TGTGCCAGCAGTTACTCGGGATATATGAACACTGAAGCTTTCTTT.

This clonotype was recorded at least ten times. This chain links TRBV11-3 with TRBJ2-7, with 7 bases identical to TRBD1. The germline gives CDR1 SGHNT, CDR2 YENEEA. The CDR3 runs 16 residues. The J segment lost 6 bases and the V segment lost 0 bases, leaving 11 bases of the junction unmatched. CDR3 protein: CASSLELTQGVSEQYF. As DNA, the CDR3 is TGTGCCAGCAGCTTAGAACTCACCCAGGGGGTCAGCGAGCAGTACTTC.

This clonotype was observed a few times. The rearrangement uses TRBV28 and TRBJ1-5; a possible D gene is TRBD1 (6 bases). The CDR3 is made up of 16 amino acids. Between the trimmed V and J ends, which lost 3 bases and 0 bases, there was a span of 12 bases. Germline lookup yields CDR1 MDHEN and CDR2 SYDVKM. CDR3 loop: CASSFRGQDSNQPQHF. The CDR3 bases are TGTGCCAGCAGTTTCCGGGGGCAGGATAGCAATCAGCCCCAGCATTTT.

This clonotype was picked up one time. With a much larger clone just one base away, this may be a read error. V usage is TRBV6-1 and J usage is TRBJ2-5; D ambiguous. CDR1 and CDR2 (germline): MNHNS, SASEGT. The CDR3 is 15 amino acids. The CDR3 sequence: CARPTWTAYQETRYF. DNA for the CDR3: TGTGCCAGACCAACTTGGACGGCGTACCAAGAGACCCGGTACTTC.

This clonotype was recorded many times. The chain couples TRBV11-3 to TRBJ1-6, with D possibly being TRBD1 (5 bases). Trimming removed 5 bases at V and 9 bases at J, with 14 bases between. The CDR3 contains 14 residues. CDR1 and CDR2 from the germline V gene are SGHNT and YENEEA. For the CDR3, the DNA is TGTGCCAGCAGCACCCGGCAGGGCGCTTCACCCCTCCACTTT. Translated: CASSTRQGASPLHF.

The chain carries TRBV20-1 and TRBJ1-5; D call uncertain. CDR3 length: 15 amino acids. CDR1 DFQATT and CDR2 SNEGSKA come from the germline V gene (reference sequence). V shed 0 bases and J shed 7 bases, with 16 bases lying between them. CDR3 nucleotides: TGCAGTGCTAGAGACCCCCACGGGCACAGCCAGCCCCAGCATTTT. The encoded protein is CSARDPHGHSQPQHF.

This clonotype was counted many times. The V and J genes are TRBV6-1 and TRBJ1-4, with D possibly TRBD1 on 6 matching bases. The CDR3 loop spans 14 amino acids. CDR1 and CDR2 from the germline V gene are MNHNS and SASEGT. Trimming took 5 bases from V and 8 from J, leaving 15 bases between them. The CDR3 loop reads CASSHGPGAEKLFF. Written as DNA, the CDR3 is TGTGCCAGCAGTCACGGACCGGGGGCGGAAAAACTGTTTTTT.

The CDR3 DNA reads as TGTGCCAGCAGTTACTCGCTCGGGGCAGGAGGCAATCAGCCCCAGCATTTT. Protein product: CASSYSLGAGGNQPQHF. The gene calls are TRBV6-2 or TRBV6-3 and TRBJ1-5, with D tentatively TRBD1 (5 bases). In germline, CDR1 is MNHEY, CDR2 SVGEGT. V gave up 0 bases and J gave up 2 bases, with 14 bases separating them. The CDR3 totals 17 residues.

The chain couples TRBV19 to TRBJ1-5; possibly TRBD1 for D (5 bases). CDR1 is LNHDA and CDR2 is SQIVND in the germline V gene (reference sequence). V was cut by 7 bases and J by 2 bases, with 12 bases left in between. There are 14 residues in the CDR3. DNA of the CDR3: TGTGCCAGTAAAGGGGTTTTTGGCAATCAGCCCCAGCATTTT. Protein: CASKGVFGNQPQHF.

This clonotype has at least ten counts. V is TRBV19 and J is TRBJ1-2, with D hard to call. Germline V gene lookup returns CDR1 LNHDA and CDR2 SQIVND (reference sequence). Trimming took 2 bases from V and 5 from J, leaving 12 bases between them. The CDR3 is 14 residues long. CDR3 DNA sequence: TGTGCCAGTAGTATATGGGGAGCTGCTTATGGCTACACCTTC. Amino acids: CASSIWGAAYGYTF.

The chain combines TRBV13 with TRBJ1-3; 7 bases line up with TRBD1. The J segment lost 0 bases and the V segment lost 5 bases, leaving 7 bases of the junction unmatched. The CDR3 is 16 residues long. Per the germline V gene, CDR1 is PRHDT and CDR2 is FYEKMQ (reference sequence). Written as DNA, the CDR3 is TGTGCCAGCAGCACCACAGGGGATTACTCTGGAAACACCATATATTTT. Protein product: CASSTTGDYSGNTIYF.

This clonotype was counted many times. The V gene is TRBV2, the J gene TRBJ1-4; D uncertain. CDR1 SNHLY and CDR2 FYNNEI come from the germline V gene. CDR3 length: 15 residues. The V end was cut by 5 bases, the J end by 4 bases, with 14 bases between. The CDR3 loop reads CASSRRGEFNEKLFF. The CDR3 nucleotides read TGTGCCAGCAGTCGGCGGGGAGAGTTTAATGAAAAACTGTTTTTT.

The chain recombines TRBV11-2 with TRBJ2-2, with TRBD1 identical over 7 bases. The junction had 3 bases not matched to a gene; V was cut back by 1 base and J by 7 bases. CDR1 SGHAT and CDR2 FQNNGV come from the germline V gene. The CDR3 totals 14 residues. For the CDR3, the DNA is TGTGCCAGCAGCTTAGGACAGGGCTTCGGGGAGCTGTTTTTT. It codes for CASSLGQGFGELFF.

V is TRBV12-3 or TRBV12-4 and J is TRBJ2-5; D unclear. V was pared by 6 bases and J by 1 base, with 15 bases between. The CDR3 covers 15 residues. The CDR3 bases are TGTGCCAGCAGCCCAACTGTGGAAGGCCAAGAGACCCAGTACTTC. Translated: CASSPTVEGQETQYF.

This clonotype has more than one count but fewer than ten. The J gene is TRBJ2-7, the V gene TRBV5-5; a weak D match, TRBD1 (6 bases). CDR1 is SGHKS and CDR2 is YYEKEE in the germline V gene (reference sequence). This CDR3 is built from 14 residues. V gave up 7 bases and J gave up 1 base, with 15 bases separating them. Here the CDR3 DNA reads TGTGCCAGCCAAGGGACACCTAGATCCTACGAGCAGTACTTC. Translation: CASQGTPRSYEQYF.

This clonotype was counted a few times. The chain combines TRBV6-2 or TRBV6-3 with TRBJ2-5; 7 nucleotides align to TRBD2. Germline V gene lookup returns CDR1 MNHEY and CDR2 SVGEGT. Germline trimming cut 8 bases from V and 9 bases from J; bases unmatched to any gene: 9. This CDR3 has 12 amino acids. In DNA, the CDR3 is TGTGCCAGCGGGTGGGACTACGGGGCCCAGTACTTC. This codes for CASGWDYGAQYF.

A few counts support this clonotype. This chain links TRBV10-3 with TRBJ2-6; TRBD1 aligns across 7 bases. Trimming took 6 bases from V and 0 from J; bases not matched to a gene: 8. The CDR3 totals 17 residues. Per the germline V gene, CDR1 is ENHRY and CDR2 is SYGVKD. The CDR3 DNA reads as TGTGCCATCAGAGCCGGGACAGCCTTCTCTGGGGCCAACGTCCTGACTTTC. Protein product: CAIRAGTAFSGANVLTF.

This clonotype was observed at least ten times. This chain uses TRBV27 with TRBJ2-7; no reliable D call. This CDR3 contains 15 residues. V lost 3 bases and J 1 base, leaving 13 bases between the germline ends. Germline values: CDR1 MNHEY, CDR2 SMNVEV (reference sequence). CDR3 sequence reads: CASSFNWYGSYEQYF. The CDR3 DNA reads TGTGCCAGCAGTTTTAACTGGTACGGATCCTACGAGCAGTACTTC.

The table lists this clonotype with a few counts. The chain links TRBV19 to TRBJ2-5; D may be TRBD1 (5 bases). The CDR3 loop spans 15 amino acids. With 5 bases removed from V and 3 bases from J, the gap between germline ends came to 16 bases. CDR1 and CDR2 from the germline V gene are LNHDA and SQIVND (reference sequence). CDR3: CASSFGVRAKETQYF. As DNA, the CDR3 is TGTGCCAGTAGTTTTGGAGTCAGGGCGAAAGAGACCCAGTACTTC.

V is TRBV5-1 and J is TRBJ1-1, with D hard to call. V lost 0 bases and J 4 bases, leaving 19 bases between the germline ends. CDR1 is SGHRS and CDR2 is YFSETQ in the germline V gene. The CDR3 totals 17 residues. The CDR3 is CASSLDGPRQRSTEAFF. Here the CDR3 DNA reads TGCGCCAGCAGCTTGGATGGCCCAAGGCAGCGCAGCACTGAAGCTTTCTTT.

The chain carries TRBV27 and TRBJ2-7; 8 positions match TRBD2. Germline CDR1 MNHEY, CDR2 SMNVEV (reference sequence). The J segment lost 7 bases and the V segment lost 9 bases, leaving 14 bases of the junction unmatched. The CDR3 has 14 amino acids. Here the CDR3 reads CARRPGLGVSEQYF. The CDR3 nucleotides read TGTGCCAGAAGGCCGGGACTAGGAGTTTCTGAGCAGTACTTC.

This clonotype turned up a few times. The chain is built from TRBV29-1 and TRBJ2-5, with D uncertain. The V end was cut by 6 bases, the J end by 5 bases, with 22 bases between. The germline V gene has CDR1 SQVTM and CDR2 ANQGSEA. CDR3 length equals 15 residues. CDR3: CSVRRNLKTWETQYF. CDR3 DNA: TGCAGCGTACGTAGGAACCTGAAGACTTGGGAGACCCAGTACTTC. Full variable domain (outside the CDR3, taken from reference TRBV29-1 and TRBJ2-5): SAVISQKPSRDICQRGTSLTIQCQVDSQVTMMFWYRQQPGQSLTLIATANQGSEATYESGFVIDKFPISRPNLTFSTLTVSNMSPEDSSIYLCSVRRNLKTWETQYFGPGTRLLVL.

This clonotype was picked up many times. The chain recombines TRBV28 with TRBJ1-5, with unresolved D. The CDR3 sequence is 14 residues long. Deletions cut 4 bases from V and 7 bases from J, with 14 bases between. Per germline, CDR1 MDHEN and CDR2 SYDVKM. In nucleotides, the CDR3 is TGTGCCAGCAGTTACCCAGATCACGGGCAGCCCCAGCATTTT. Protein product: CASSYPDHGQPQHF.

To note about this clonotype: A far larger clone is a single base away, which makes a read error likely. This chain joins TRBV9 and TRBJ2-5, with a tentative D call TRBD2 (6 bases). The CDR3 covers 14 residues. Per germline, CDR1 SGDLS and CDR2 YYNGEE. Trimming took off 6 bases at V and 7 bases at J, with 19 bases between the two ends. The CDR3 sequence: CASMEGRGGPTQYF. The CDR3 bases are TGTGCCAGCATGGAGGGTAGGGGAGGTCCGACCCAGTACTTC. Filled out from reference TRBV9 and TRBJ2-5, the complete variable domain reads DSGVTQTPKHLITATGQRVTLRCSPRSGDLSVYWYQQSLDQGLQFLIQYYNGEERAKGNILERFSAQQFPDLHSELNLSSLELGDSALYFCASMEGRGGPTQYFGPGTRLLVL.

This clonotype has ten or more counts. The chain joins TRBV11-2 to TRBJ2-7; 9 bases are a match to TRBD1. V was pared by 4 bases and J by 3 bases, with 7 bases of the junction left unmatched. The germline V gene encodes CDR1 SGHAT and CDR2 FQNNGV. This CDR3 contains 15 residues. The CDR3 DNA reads TGTGCCAGCAGCTCCCCCGGGACAGGGTACTACGAGCAGTACTTC. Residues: CASSSPGTGYYEQYF.